The 22 T cell receptor beta chains listed next were all sequenced from one sample in a study of T cell responses to AZD1222 COVID-19 vaccine. Profiling relied on immunoSEQ multiplex PCR, and the TCRdb table lists in-frame clones only, not all of them. This table holds about 110,000 clones, about 86% found once. This specimen consisted of peripheral blood, obtained on day 0 of AZD1222 vaccination. The receptors come from an adult in good health.

The V gene is TRBV4-1, the J gene TRBJ1-2; no clear D. This CDR3 region has 16 residues. V shed 2 bases and J shed 3 bases, with 16 bases lying between them. The germline V gene encodes CDR1 MGHRA and CDR2 YSYEKL. In DNA, the CDR3 is TGCGCCAGCAGCCAACCGACGGGTCGGCTGGACTATGGCTACACCTTC. Translating gives CASSQPTGRLDYGYTF.

The count of this clone is one. This chain links TRBV7-2 with TRBJ1-2; D perhaps matches TRBD1 (5 bases). V was trimmed by 4 bases and J by 2 bases, leaving 5 bases between them. Germline-derived CDR1 and CDR2 are SGHTA and FQGNSA. The CDR3 sequence is 12 residues long. The chain's CDR3 is CASSWGNYGYTF. CDR3 in DNA: TGTGCCAGCAGCTGGGGGAACTATGGCTACACCTTC.

Remarks on this clone: Other DNA sequences within the sample encode an identical CDR3. Written as DNA, the CDR3 is TGTGCCAGCAGCCTGGACAGGAACACTGAAGCTTTCTTT. Translating it yields CASSLDRNTEAFF. This chain joins TRBV7-8 and TRBJ1-1; tentative D call: TRBD1 (6 bases). Germline CDR1 and CDR2: SGHVS and FQNEAQ. V was trimmed by 5 bases and J by 1 base, leaving 8 bases between them. CDR3 length: 13 residues. The full variable domain, rest sourced from reference TRBV7-8 and TRBJ1-1, is GAGVSQSPRYKVAKRGQDVALRCDPISGHVSLFWYQQALGQGPEFLTYFQNEAQLDKSGLPSDRFFAERPEGSVSTLKIQRTQQEDSAVYLCASSLDRNTEAFFGQGTRLTVV.

This sequence joins TRBV19 and TRBJ2-3, with D uncertain. Germline assignment: CDR1 LNHDA and CDR2 SQIVND (reference sequence). The CDR3 is made up of 13 amino acids. Trimming pared 3 bases from V and 2 bases from J, leaving 6 bases between. The CDR3 protein is CASSIRLTDTQYF. CDR3 DNA sequence: TGTGCCAGTAGTATTAGGCTCACAGATACGCAGTATTTT.

The chain couples TRBV28 to TRBJ2-7; unclear D gene. Trimming left V 6 bases short and J 3 bases short, with 12 bases between. The germline CDR1 and CDR2 sequences are MDHEN and SYDVKM. The CDR3 length is 13 residues. DNA for the CDR3: TGTGCCAGCAGCGGGCCTGTCTTCTACGAGCAGTACTTC. As protein: CASSGPVFYEQYF. Using reference TRBV28 and TRBJ2-7 for the parts outside the CDR3, the full variable domain is DVKVTQSSRYLVKRTGEKVFLECVQDMDHENMFWYRQDPGLGLRLIYFSYDVKMKEKGDIPEGYSVSREKKERFSLILESASTNQTSMYLCASSGPVFYEQYFGPGTRLTVT.

This chain uses TRBV11-2 with TRBJ2-1; possibly TRBD2 for D (6 bases). The germline V gene encodes CDR1 SGHAT and CDR2 FQNNGV. Trimming removed 4 bases from V and 5 bases from J, with 15 bases in between. The CDR3 extends over 15 amino acids. The CDR3 protein is CASSYPGSGNNEQFF. The CDR3 DNA reads TGTGCCAGCAGCTACCCCGGGAGTGGCAACAATGAGCAGTTCTTC. The full variable domain, completed using reference TRBV11-2 and TRBJ2-1, is EAGVAQSPRYKIIEKRQSVAFWCNPISGHATLYWYQQILGQGPKLLIQFQNNGVVDDSQLPKDRFSAERLKGVDSTLKIQPAKLEDSAVYLCASSYPGSGNNEQFFGPGTRLTVL.

This clone was observed once. The V gene is TRBV5-6, the J gene TRBJ2-7; 8 bases agree with TRBD1. The CDR3 contains 13 residues. The germline CDR1 and CDR2 sequences are SGHDT and YYEEEE. The ends lost 4 bases at V and 7 bases at J; junction bases unmatched: 7. CDR3 nucleotide sequence: TGTGCCAGCAGCCCCGGACAGGGACGAGAGCAGTACTTC. Amino acids: CASSPGQGREQYF.

The gene calls are TRBV5-1 and TRBJ1-4, with 7 positions matching TRBD1. Trimming took 2 bases from V and 8 from J; bases not matched to a gene: 6. Looked up from germline, CDR1 is SGHRS and CDR2 is YFSETQ. There are 14 residues in the CDR3. The CDR3 coding sequence is TGCGCCAGCAGCTTACAGGGGCTGCGGGAAAAACTGTTTTTT. This sequence encodes CASSLQGLREKLFF.

This clone was recorded only once. The V gene is TRBV5-1, the J gene TRBJ2-7; TRBD2 is a possible D gene (6 bases). CDR3 length: 13 residues. From germline, CDR1 is SGHRS and CDR2 YFSETQ. V was clipped by 2 bases and J by 2 bases, with 8 bases between them. Here the CDR3 DNA reads TGCGCCAGCAGCTTCGGGGGAACCTACGAGCAGTACTTC. As protein: CASSFGGTYEQYF.

This rearrangement joins TRBV7-8 to TRBJ2-7; 8 bases align to TRBD1. V dropped 3 bases and J dropped 0; count of bases not matched to a gene: 7. The CDR3 length is 16 residues. The germline gives CDR1 SGHVS, CDR2 FQNEAQ. CDR3 region: CASSLIGGTGSYEQYF. In nucleotides, the CDR3 is TGTGCCAGCAGCTTGATAGGGGGGACAGGCTCCTACGAGCAGTACTTC.

The rearrangement uses TRBV4-1 and TRBJ1-5; maybe TRBD1 (6 bases). The CDR3 contains 16 residues. Germline loops: CDR1 MGHRA, CDR2 YSYEKL. The germline V and J ends were trimmed by 3 bases and 1 base, with 13 bases remaining between them. The CDR3, as DNA: TGCGCCAGCAGCCAGGGAGCAGGGGCGAGCAATCAGCCCCAGCATTTT. Translating it yields CASSQGAGASNQPQHF.

The chain uses TRBV27 and TRBJ1-4; D remains ambiguous. The CDR3 runs to 13 residues. Germline CDR1 is MNHEY and CDR2 is SMNVEV (reference sequence). Deletions cut 5 bases from V and 6 bases from J, with 10 bases between. CDR3 bases: TGTGCCAGCAGTAGGCTTGCGGATGAAAAACTGTTTTTT. Translating gives CASSRLADEKLFF.

This clone was seen a few times. CDR3 sequence reads: CASMGGPAGLGYTF. The CDR3, as DNA: TGTGCCAGCATGGGGGGGCCCGCAGGCTTGGGCTACACCTTC. The chain couples TRBV6-5 to TRBJ1-2; D is possibly TRBD1 (6 bases). CDR1 is MNHEY and CDR2 is SVGAGI in the germline V gene. The CDR3 runs 14 residues. V gave up 7 bases and J gave up 8 bases, with 20 bases separating them.

The chain combines TRBV7-3 with TRBJ2-5, with 9 bases that match TRBD1. Germline V gives CDR1 SGHTA, CDR2 FQGTGA. The CDR3 spans 13 residues. Trimming at V came to 4 bases and at J to 5 bases, leaving 2 bases not matched to a gene. The CDR3 reads CASSSTGGETQYF. Here the CDR3 DNA reads TGTGCCAGCAGCTCCACAGGGGGCGAGACCCAGTACTTC.

The rearrangement links TRBV7-9 to TRBJ2-7; D not certain. V was pared by 3 bases and J by 2 bases, with 11 bases between. CDR3 length: 14 amino acids. Per germline, CDR1 SEHNR and CDR2 FQNEAQ (reference sequence). The CDR3 sequence is CASSFGSVTYEQYF. DNA of the CDR3: TGTGCCAGCAGCTTCGGATCAGTCACCTACGAGCAGTACTTC. Variable domain in full (rest from reference TRBV7-9 and TRBJ2-7): DTGVSQNPRHKITKRGQNVTFRCDPISEHNRLYWYRQTLGQGPEFLTYFQNEAQLEKSRLLSDRFSAERPKGSFSTLEIQRTEQGDSAMYLCASSFGSVTYEQYFGPGTRLTVT.

This rearrangement joins TRBV6-5 to TRBJ2-3, with D perhaps TRBD2 (7 bases). V was clipped by 4 bases and J by 2 bases, with 13 bases between them. The CDR3 length is 15 residues. Germline V gene lookup returns CDR1 MNHEY and CDR2 SVGAGI. The CDR3 protein is CASSLGGGHTDTQYF. The CDR3, as DNA: TGTGCCAGCAGTTTGGGAGGGGGTCACACAGATACGCAGTATTTT.

This clone was seen a few times. The chain employs TRBV6-2 or TRBV6-3 and TRBJ2-7, with D uncertain. V was cut by 6 bases and J by 1 base, with 10 bases left in between. The CDR3 runs 13 residues. Germline V lookup: CDR1 MNHEY, CDR2 SVGEGT. The CDR3 is CASSFGESYEQYF. CDR3 DNA: TGTGCCAGCAGCTTTGGGGAATCCTACGAGCAGTACTTC.

The rearrangement uses TRBV4-3 and TRBJ2-7; tentative D call: TRBD2 (5 bases). Germline V gives CDR1 LGHNA, CDR2 YSLEER. The CDR3 totals 13 residues. Trimming removed 2 bases from V and 2 bases from J, with 7 bases in between. CDR3 in DNA: TGCGCCAGCAGCCAAAGGCGGGCCTACGAGCAGTACTTC. Amino acids: CASSQRRAYEQYF.

The V call is TRBV5-1, the J call TRBJ1-4; weak D call: TRBD1 (5 bases). This CDR3 region has 16 residues. Trimming pared 2 bases from V and 5 bases from J, leaving 16 bases between. Germline CDR1 and CDR2: SGHRS and YFSETQ. CDR3: CASSFLHRRTNEKLFF. The CDR3 DNA follows: TGCGCCAGCAGCTTCCTCCACAGGCGAACAAATGAAAAACTGTTTTTT.

Here the CDR3 reads CASSLRQGPFTGPTTEAFF. As DNA, the CDR3 is TGTGCCAGCAGCTTAAGACAGGGGCCTTTCACGGGGCCAACAACTGAAGCTTTCTTT. This chain connects TRBV7-8 to TRBJ1-1, with TRBD1 identical over 8 bases. J gave up 5 bases and V 2 bases, and 19 bases lay outside the gene matches. There are 19 residues in the CDR3. The germline CDR1 and CDR2 sequences are SGHVS and FQNEAQ.

The J gene is TRBJ2-1, the V gene TRBV18, with D possibly TRBD2 on 6 matching bases. Germline V lookup: CDR1 KGHSH, CDR2 LQKENI. The CDR3 length is 16 residues. Trimming cost V 3 bases and J 0 bases, with 12 bases left between them. The CDR3 region has the DNA TGTGCCAGCTCACCCGGAGGGGTCACCTCCTACAATGAGCAGTTCTTC. It yields the protein CASSPGGVTSYNEQFF.

This clone was seen only a few times. This chain links TRBV28 with TRBJ1-5; D ambiguous. Germline-derived CDR1 and CDR2 are MDHEN and SYDVKM. This CDR3 is 12 amino acids long. V gave up 6 bases and J gave up 9 bases, with 12 bases separating them. CDR3 nucleotide sequence: TGTGCCAGCAGCCCTCCTGAGGGGCCCCAGCATTTT. Its translation: CASSPPEGPQHF.